The 26 T cell receptor beta chains below were found in one sample sequenced in a study of shared clonotypes between healthy human individuals. Naivety among CD8 cells was defined by CD45RO negativity and positive CCR7 selection, thereby excluding terminally differentiated effector memory CD45RA+ cells. Clones were read by immunoSEQ multiplex PCR, and TCRdb kept only the in-frame ones, dropping some. The data show 800,000 or so clones, with approximately 97% seen just once and roughly 0.23% held by the top ten. Sequencing input: naive CD8+ T cells sorted from blood. The source is a man aged 30-40 years in good health.

V and J are TRBV12-5 and TRBJ2-1, with TRBD2 matching over 9 bases. V trimming: 2 bases; J trimming: 13 bases; junction bases outside the gene matches: 15. The CDR3 has 16 amino acids. Germline V CDR1 and CDR2: LGHNT, FRNRAP. The CDR3 region is CASGLTPALAGDPQFF. The CDR3 coding sequence is TGTGCTAGTGGTTTGACCCCCGCCTTAGCGGGAGATCCTCAGTTCTTC.

The chain has TRBV18 and TRBJ1-5; TRBD1 might be the D (6 bases). CDR3 length: 14 amino acids. Germline V gives CDR1 KGHSH, CDR2 LQKENI. V was pared by 6 bases and J by 7 bases, with 16 bases between. CDR3 amino acids: CASSPEQGEQPQHF. DNA for the CDR3: TGTGCCAGCTCCCCCGAACAGGGAGAACAGCCCCAGCATTTT.

Concerning this clone itself: The same CDR3 arises from other DNA sequences in this sample as well. This chain joins TRBV9 and TRBJ2-1; D gene ambiguous. The CDR3 sequence is 11 residues long. The germline V gene has CDR1 SGDLS and CDR2 YYNGEE. The V end lost 3 bases, the J end lost 7 bases, and 5 bases lay between the germline ends. CDR3 in amino acids: CASSAGNEQFF. CDR3 nucleotide sequence: TGTGCCAGCAGCGCTGGGAATGAGCAGTTCTTC.

The V and J genes are TRBV27 and TRBJ2-7; 10 nucleotides align to TRBD1. This CDR3 has 14 amino acids. With 4 bases clipped from V and 4 bases from J, the junction kept 4 bases outside the gene matches. Germline-derived CDR1 and CDR2 are MNHEY and SMNVEV (reference sequence). The CDR3 DNA sequence: TGTGCCAGCAGTTACGGGACAGGGGAGTACGAGCAGTACTTC. It encodes CASSYGTGEYEQYF.

CDR3 nucleotides: TGTGCCACCAGCAGAGATATGCCCGCTTACTCTGGGGCCAACGTCCTGACTTTC. Translation: CATSRDMPAYSGANVLTF. The genes are TRBV15 and TRBJ2-6; D is undetermined. Per germline, CDR1 LNHNV and CDR2 YYDKDF (reference sequence). Trimming pared 0 bases from V and 0 bases from J, leaving 12 bases between. CDR3 size: 18 residues.

V gene TRBV7-9 combines with J gene TRBJ2-7, with 13 bases lining up with TRBD2. The CDR3 covers 17 residues. J lost 4 bases, V lost 1 base, and 7 bases had no gene match. Germline V gene sequence: CDR1 SEHNR, CDR2 FQNEAQ (reference sequence). CDR3 DNA: TGTGCCAGCAGCTTAGGGACTAGCGGGAGTCCTTGGTACGAGCAGTACTTC. Protein: CASSLGTSGSPWYEQYF. Drawing the rest from reference TRBV7-9 and TRBJ2-7, the complete variable domain is DTGVSQNPRHKITKRGQNVTFRCDPISEHNRLYWYRQTLGQGPEFLTYFQNEAQLEKSRLLSDRFSAERPKGSFSTLEIQRTEQGDSAMYLCASSLGTSGSPWYEQYFGPGTRLTVT.

This clone appeared a single time. The CDR3 spells CASSLIGGLNNEQFF. CDR3 nucleotides: TGTGCCAGCAGTTTAATCGGGGGACTAAACAATGAGCAGTTCTTC. This rearrangement joins TRBV27 to TRBJ2-1, with 7 bases aligning to TRBD2. V trimming: 2 bases; J trimming: 5 bases; junction bases outside the gene matches: 6. Looked up from germline, CDR1 is MNHEY and CDR2 is SMNVEV (reference sequence). The CDR3 length is 15 residues.

This chain links TRBV11-2 with TRBJ2-7, with D possibly matching TRBD2 (7 bases). V was cut by 4 bases and J by 7 bases, with 17 bases left in between. This CDR3 contains 14 residues. Per the germline V gene, CDR1 is SGHAT and CDR2 is FQNNGV. Written as DNA, the CDR3 is TGTGCCAGCAGCTCCACGGCGGGGGCCATGGAGCAGTACTTC. Translated: CASSSTAGAMEQYF.

V and J are TRBV5-1 and TRBJ2-7; tentative D call: TRBD1 (5 bases). Germline loops: CDR1 SGHRS, CDR2 YFSETQ. The CDR3 length is 13 residues. Trimming cost V 2 bases and J 0 bases, with 6 bases left between them. CDR3 coding DNA: TGCGCCAGCAGCTTTGGGGCCTCCTACGAGCAGTACTTC. Translating gives CASSFGASYEQYF.

This clone was detected only once. The rearrangement links TRBV11-2 to TRBJ2-7; TRBD2 aligns across 10 bases. Germline V gene sequence: CDR1 SGHAT, CDR2 FQNNGV. This CDR3 is 16 amino acids long. V was pared by 5 bases and J by 6 bases, with 13 bases of the junction left unmatched. The CDR3 DNA follows: TGTGCCAGCAGCAATCGTGTAGCGGGAGGACCGGGCGAGCAGTACTTC. Amino acid sequence: CASSNRVAGGPGEQYF.

The chain is built from TRBV29-1 and TRBJ2-4; 7 bases map to TRBD1. The CDR3 loop spans 16 amino acids. Germline CDR1 and CDR2: SQVTM and ANQGSEA. V lost 8 bases, J lost 8 bases, and 21 bases stayed unmatched. This CDR3 is CSFGGDRDTPRDIQYF. The CDR3 nucleotides read TGCAGCTTTGGGGGAGACAGGGATACACCTAGGGACATTCAGTACTTC.

The chain has TRBV7-2 and TRBJ2-1, with TRBD2 matching over 7 bases. The germline gives CDR1 SGHTA, CDR2 FQGNSA. The CDR3 loop spans 13 amino acids. The J segment lost 10 bases and the V segment lost 4 bases, leaving 7 bases of the junction unmatched. CDR3 nucleotide sequence: TGTGCCAGCAGCTCCGACACGGGAGGCGAGCAGTTCTTC. Translation: CASSSDTGGEQFF.

V is TRBV23-1 and J is TRBJ2-5; 9 nucleotides agree with TRBD2. TRBV23-1 is an ORF; its function is uncertain. V gave up 8 bases and J gave up 0 bases; unmatched junction bases: 16. This CDR3 is built from 18 residues. This chain's CDR3 is CASRPSGLARTNQETQYF. The CDR3 DNA sequence: TGCGCCAGCCGTCCTTCCGGACTAGCGAGGACCAACCAAGAGACCCAGTACTTC.

The CDR3 reads CASQPQGASSYEQYF. The DNA for the CDR3 is TGTGCCAGTCAGCCTCAGGGGGCCAGCTCCTACGAGCAGTACTTC. This rearrangement joins TRBV7-8 to TRBJ2-7; 8 bases fit TRBD1. The CDR3 totals 15 residues. The V gene's germline CDR1 is SGHVS and CDR2 FQNEAQ. Trimming removed 9 bases from V and 0 bases from J; junction bases left unmatched: 10.

This chain uses TRBV7-6 with TRBJ2-7; TRBD2 matches 7 bases. The CDR3 runs to 14 residues. Trimming took 1 base from V and 3 from J; bases not matched to a gene: 3. Germline V gene sequence: CDR1 SGHVS, CDR2 FNYEAQ. The CDR3 DNA sequence: TGTGCCAGCAGCTTAGGCGGGAGAAGCTACGAGCAGTACTTC. Amino acid sequence: CASSLGGRSYEQYF. Complete variable domain (other parts from reference TRBV7-6 and TRBJ2-7): GAGVSQSPRYKVTKRGQDVALRCDPISGHVSLYWYRQALGQGPEFLTYFNYEAQQDKSGLPNDRFSAERPEGSISTLTIQRTEQRDSAMYRCASSLGGRSYEQYFGPGTRLTVT.

The CDR3 sequence: CASSLNAQTGLHEQYF. The CDR3 region has the DNA TGTGCCAGCAGCTTAAACGCCCAGACAGGGCTCCACGAGCAGTACTTC. The chain combines TRBV7-3 with TRBJ2-7; TRBD1 matches at 7 bases. The germline V gene has CDR1 SGHTA and CDR2 FQGTGA. The CDR3 consists of 16 residues. V was pared by 1 base and J by 5 bases, with 11 bases of the junction left unmatched.

The chain combines TRBV27 with TRBJ2-5, with 9 bases identical to TRBD1. V was pared by 4 bases and J by 2 bases, with 2 bases of the junction left unmatched. The CDR3 is 14 residues long. Per the germline V gene, CDR1 is MNHEY and CDR2 is SMNVEV (reference sequence). CDR3: CASSYRGPQETQYF. The CDR3, as DNA: TGTGCCAGCAGTTACAGGGGGCCACAAGAGACCCAGTACTTC.

The chain joins TRBV30 to TRBJ1-4; D perhaps matches TRBD1 (5 bases). CDR1 is GTSNPN and CDR2 is SVGIG in the germline V gene (reference sequence). Trimming removed 5 bases at V and 6 bases at J, with 16 bases between. This CDR3 region has 14 residues. CDR3 nucleotides: TGTGCCTGGGCAGTGGGGGTTAATGATGAAAAACTGTTTTTT. Translation gives CAWAVGVNDEKLFF.

The V and J genes are TRBV27 and TRBJ1-2, with unresolved D. V was cut by 3 bases and J by 7 bases, with 12 bases left in between. The CDR3 has 13 amino acids. Germline CDR1 and CDR2: MNHEY and SMNVEV (reference sequence). This chain's CDR3 is CASSFLPLAGYTF. CDR3 sequence (DNA): TGTGCCAGCAGTTTTCTACCGTTGGCTGGCTACACCTTC.

The J gene is TRBJ1-1, the V gene TRBV4-1; maybe TRBD1 (5 bases). Germline values: CDR1 MGHRA, CDR2 YSYEKL. Trimming removed 2 bases from V and 0 bases from J, with 16 bases in between. The length of the CDR3 is 17 residues. The CDR3 is CASSQKAGTVMNTEAFF. The CDR3 coding sequence is TGCGCCAGCAGCCAAAAAGCCGGGACGGTCATGAACACTGAAGCTTTCTTT.

This sequence joins TRBV27 and TRBJ2-5; the match to TRBD2 covers 8 bases. This CDR3 is built from 12 residues. CDR1 and CDR2 (germline): MNHEY, SMNVEV (reference sequence). The junction had 1 base not matched to a gene; V was cut back by 6 bases and J by 4 bases. DNA for the CDR3: TGTGCCAGCAGGGGACTAGGAGAGACCCAGTACTTC. It translates to CASRGLGETQYF.

Points on this clone: Other nucleotide sequences from this sample produce the same CDR3. The V and J genes are TRBV19 and TRBJ2-1, with TRBD2 matching over 12 bases. V trimming: 1 base; J trimming: 2 bases; junction bases outside the gene matches: 3. CDR3 length: 17 amino acids. CDR1 and CDR2 (germline): LNHDA, SQIVND (reference sequence). In DNA form, the CDR3 reads TGTGCCAGTAGTATAGGGGCTAGCGGGAGGGCCTACAATGAGCAGTTCTTC. Protein sequence: CASSIGASGRAYNEQFF.

The CDR3, as DNA: TGTGCCAGCAGCGGGAGATCCTACGAGCAGTACTTC. It specifies CASSGRSYEQYF. The chain combines TRBV28 with TRBJ2-7; perhaps TRBD2 as D (6 bases). This CDR3 region has 12 residues. CDR1 and CDR2 (germline): MDHEN, SYDVKM. V was trimmed by 6 bases and J by 1 base, leaving 7 bases between them. The full variable domain, completed using reference TRBV28 and TRBJ2-7, is DVKVTQSSRYLVKRTGEKVFLECVQDMDHENMFWYRQDPGLGLRLIYFSYDVKMKEKGDIPEGYSVSREKKERFSLILESASTNQTSMYLCASSGRSYEQYFGPGTRLTVT.

V gene TRBV10-3 combines with J gene TRBJ2-3; D is possibly TRBD1 (6 bases). CDR1 is ENHRY and CDR2 is SYGVKD in the germline V gene. The CDR3 consists of 15 residues. With 5 bases removed from V and 2 bases from J, the gap between germline ends came to 14 bases. CDR3 DNA: TGTGCCATCAGTACACAGGGTCCTGACACAGATACGCAGTATTTT. Translating gives CAISTQGPDTDTQYF.

The V and J genes are TRBV5-1 and TRBJ2-7; 9 nucleotides align to TRBD2. Germline CDR1 SGHRS, CDR2 YFSETQ. The CDR3 loop spans 17 amino acids. The V gene end was trimmed by 0 bases and the J gene end by 3 bases; junction bases not matched to a gene: 10. The CDR3, as DNA: TGCGCCAGCAGCTTGGAGGGACTAGCAGCGAGCAGCTACGAGCAGTACTTC. Its protein is CASSLEGLAASSYEQYF.

The rearrangement joins TRBV7-9 to TRBJ2-7; 7 bases align to TRBD2. The CDR3 totals 15 residues. The ends lost 10 bases at V and 5 bases at J; junction bases unmatched: 17. Germline CDR1 reads SEHNR; CDR2 reads FQNEAQ (reference sequence). This chain's CDR3 is CATTPGGSASDEQYF. The CDR3 DNA sequence: TGTGCCACCACCCCTGGCGGGAGCGCGTCCGACGAGCAGTACTTC.